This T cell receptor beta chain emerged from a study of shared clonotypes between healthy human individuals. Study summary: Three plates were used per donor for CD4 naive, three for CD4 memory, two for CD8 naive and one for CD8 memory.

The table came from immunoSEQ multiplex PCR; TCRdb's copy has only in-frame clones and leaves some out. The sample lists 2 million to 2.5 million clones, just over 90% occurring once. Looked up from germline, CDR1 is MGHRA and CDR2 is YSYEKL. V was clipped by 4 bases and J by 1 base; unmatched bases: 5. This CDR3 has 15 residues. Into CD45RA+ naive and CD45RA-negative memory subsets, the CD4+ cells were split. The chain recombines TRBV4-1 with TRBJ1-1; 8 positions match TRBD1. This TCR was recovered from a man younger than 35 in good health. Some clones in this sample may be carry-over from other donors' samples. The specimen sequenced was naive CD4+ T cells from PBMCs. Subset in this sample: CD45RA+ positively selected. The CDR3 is CASSLPGQANTEAFF. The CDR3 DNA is TGCGCCAGCAGCCTTCCGGGACAGGCGAACACTGAAGCTTTCTTT.